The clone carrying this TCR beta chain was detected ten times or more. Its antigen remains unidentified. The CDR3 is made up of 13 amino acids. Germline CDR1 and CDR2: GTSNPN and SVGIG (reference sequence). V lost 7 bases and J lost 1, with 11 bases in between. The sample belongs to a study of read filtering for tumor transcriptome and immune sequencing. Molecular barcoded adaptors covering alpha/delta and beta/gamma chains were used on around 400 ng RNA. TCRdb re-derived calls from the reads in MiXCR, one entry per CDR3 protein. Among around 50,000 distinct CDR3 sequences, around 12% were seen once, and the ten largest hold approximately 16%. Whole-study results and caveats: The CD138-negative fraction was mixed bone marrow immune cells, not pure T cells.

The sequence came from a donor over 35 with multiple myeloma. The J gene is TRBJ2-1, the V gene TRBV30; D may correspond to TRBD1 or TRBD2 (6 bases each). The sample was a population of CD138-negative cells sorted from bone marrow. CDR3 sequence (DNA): TGTGCCTCTTGGAGGGGGTCCTACAATGAGCAGTTCTTC. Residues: CASWRGSYNEQFF.